What follows is one T cell receptor (beta chain) and its context. Its antigen is unknown. The CDR3 covers 13 residues. Germline V CDR1 and CDR2: MNHEY, SVGAGI. Trimming pared 5 bases from V and 8 bases from J, leaving 15 bases between. The sample belongs to a study of cytomegalovirus exposure and HLA in healthy donors. Study findings and constraints: As confirmed in vitro, a few CMV-associated chains were specific for CMV antigens. Fewer than 20,000 TCR beta sequences were associated with HLA alleles at 0.05 false discovery rate in a later analysis.

Use of 60 Vbeta and 13 Jbeta primers characterized the PCR. The method was immunoSEQ multiplex PCR; TCRdb's version includes in-frame clones alone and lacks a portion of them. The data contain more than 45,000 clones, approximately 70% of them singletons. The sequence was collected from a woman aged 55-70 years in good health and CMV-seropositive. The chain is built from TRBV6-5 and TRBJ1-2; D remains unclear. The sample consisted of PBMCs. CDR3 amino acids: CASSEAVTRGYTF. CDR3 bases: TGTGCCAGCAGTGAGGCCGTTACAAGGGGCTACACCTTC.